This T cell receptor (beta chain) was retrieved from a study of CD8 T cells in Susac syndrome. The study sequenced TCR beta in blood CD8+ and CD4+ T cells. Germline trimming cut 6 bases from V and 4 bases from J; bases unmatched to any gene: 4. In germline, CDR1 is MNHEY, CDR2 SVGAGI. The CDR3 contains 13 residues. The RNA, roughly 0.5 to 1 ug, was put through reverse transcription using random hexamers. TCRdb re-analysed the immunoSEQ multiplex PCR reads in MiXCR, keeping a single row per CDR3 protein. In the table there are approximately 200,000 distinct CDR3 sequences, 95% of which are singletons. The receptor was isolated from a human donor with multiple sclerosis. Sequenced: CD4+ T cells from PBMCs. The chain uses TRBV6-5 and TRBJ1-1, with 8 bases that match TRBD1. The CDR3, as DNA: TGTGCCAGCAGACAGGGGGGAGGCACTGAAGCTTTCTTT. Translated: CASRQGGGTEAFF.